Given below is one TCR beta chain in context. Its specificity is not known. This sample is part of a study of T cell repertoires in cytomegalovirus infection. At the level of the study: Public TCR beta signature analysis indicated the presence of both CMV infection and matching HLA type.

V shed 3 bases and J shed 3 bases, with 16 bases lying between them. Per the germline V gene, CDR1 is SGHRS and CDR2 is YFSETQ. This CDR3 spans 15 amino acids. Whole-study results and caveats: Carriage of CMV together with the relevant HLA was identifiable through cumulative public TCR beta family frequency.

TCRdb passed the reads through MiXCR, listing each CDR3 protein once. The data hold 480,000 or so distinct CDR3 sequences, with about 11% observed a single time. The receptor was derived from a human donor in good health (CMV status not recorded). Some clones in this sample may be carry-over from other donors' samples. The source material was PBMCs. This sequence joins TRBV5-1 and TRBJ2-7; D might be TRBD1 (7 bases). The CDR3 sequence is CASSWGLDRLYEQYF. In DNA form, the CDR3 reads TGCGCCAGCAGCTGGGGACTGGACAGGCTCTACGAGCAGTACTTC.